The entry below gives a single T cell receptor (beta chain) sequence along with its context. The antigen is unknown. The sample originates from a study of T cell responses to AZD1222 COVID-19 vaccine. Study results and caveats: The study found vaccine-associated CD4 TCRs spanning spike, dominant at 160-218 and 743-854.

Data came from immunoSEQ multiplex PCR; TCRdb stores just in-frame clones and leaves some out. Of roughly 130,000 clones listed, 88% are singletons. CDR1 and CDR2 (germline): MGHDK, SYGVNS. V trimming: 6 bases; J trimming: 7 bases; junction bases outside the gene matches: 6. CDR3 length: 12 residues. The sample in question was peripheral blood, obtained on day 0 of MenACWY control vaccination. The clonotype was recovered from an adult in good health. This chain connects TRBV25-1 to TRBJ2-7, with 7 bases aligning to TRBD1. The CDR3 sequence is CASRGTVGEQYF. In DNA form, the CDR3 reads TGTGCCAGCAGGGGGACAGTCGGTGAGCAGTACTTC.